Here is one T cell receptor beta chain with its context. Genomic DNA, for the unsorted samples, came from about 90 million PBMCs. These data belong to a study of shared clonotypes between healthy human individuals. Across the study: Samples came from a couple of female and three male donors aged 18 to 49.

CDR1 and CDR2 (germline): SNHLY, FYNNEI. CDR3 size: 15 residues. The V and J ends lost 6 bases and 2 bases, in that order; junction bases with no gene match: 7. Deep-level settings were used for running the assay. PBMC DNA, left unsorted, was sequenced on ten immunoSEQ deep assay plates. This table comes from immunoSEQ multiplex PCR, and its TCRdb copy is limited to in-frame clones, with some not included. The sample consists of roughly 500,000 clones, about 85% of them appearing once. The receptor was derived from a woman between 35 and 50 years old in good health. Some clones in this sample may be carry-over from other donors' samples. Sequencing used PBMCs. The gene calls are TRBV2 and TRBJ1-5, with 7 bases fitting TRBD1. CDR3 sequence (DNA): TGTGCCAGCAGCCGACAGGGATCCGGCAATCAGCCCCAGCATTTT. This translates into CASSRQGSGNQPQHF.